These 10 T cell receptor beta chains share one sample of origin, sequenced in a study of T cell clonality in common variable immunodeficiency. The repertoire was sequenced with immunoSEQ multiplex PCR; TCRdb's copy has only in-frame clones and lacks some. The sample contains tens of thousands of clones, none of them singletons. Sequencing was done on a sample of peripheral blood mononuclear cells. The receptors derive from a person between 18 and 75 years old in good health.

This clone has a count of ten or more. The CDR3 extends 3 residues past the end of the read, so its final part is completed from the germline J gene. The V and J genes are TRBV7-2 and TRBJ2-7, with D hard to call. Germline assignment: CDR1 SGHTA and CDR2 FQGNSA. The length of the CDR3 is 14 residues. Trimming took off 5 bases at V and 3 bases at J, with 14 bases between the two ends. CDR3 sequence: CASSAPILYYEQYF. The CDR3 DNA, read in part, is TGTGCCAGCAGCGCGCCGATTCTTTACTACGAG.

This clone was seen a few times. The read finishes 3 residues shy of the CDR3 end, and the germline J gene is used to complete it. V gene TRBV18 combines with J gene TRBJ1-4; TRBD1 matches 10 bases. J was trimmed by 6 bases and V by 3 bases; bases with no gene match: 4. CDR1 and CDR2 from the germline V gene are KGHSH and LQKENI. The CDR3 consists of 15 residues. The covered CDR3 bases are TGTGCCAGCTCACCGACCGGGACAGGGGATGAAAAA. Its translation: CASSPTGTGDEK. Given in full, the CDR3 is CASSPTGTGDEKLFF. Variable domain in full (rest from reference TRBV18 and TRBJ1-4): NAGVMQNPRHLVRRRGQEARLRCSPMKGHSHVYWYRQLPEEGLKFMVYLQKENIIDESGMPKERFSAEFPKEGPSILRIQQVVRGDSAAYFCASSPTGTGDEKLFFGSGTQLSVL.

This clone was observed at least ten times. Read data end 3 residues before the CDR3 end; the end is taken from the germline J gene. The chain combines TRBV20-1 with TRBJ2-4; 15 nucleotides line up with TRBD2. The CDR3 spans 15 residues. CDR1 DFQATT and CDR2 SNEGSKA come from the germline V gene (reference sequence). The CDR3 reads CSADGLAGGPGIQYF. The CDR3 bases that were read are TGCAGTGCCGACGGACTAGCGGGAGGGCCGGGGATT.

This clone was counted many times. The sequence runs out 3 residues before the end of the CDR3; the remainder is reconstructed from the germline J gene. The gene calls are TRBV20-1 and TRBJ2-5; no definite D call. Germline-derived CDR1 and CDR2 are DFQATT and SNEGSKA (reference sequence). The ends were cut back, 0 bases at V and 3 bases at J, with 14 bases in the middle. The CDR3 totals 15 residues. The part of the CDR3 DNA that was read is TGCAGTGCTAGAGATCTCGCGCAGGCCGAAGAGACC. Protein: CSARDLAQAEET. The CDR3 in full is CSARDLAQAEETQYF.

This clone was seen a few times. From the germline J gene comes the end of the CDR3, since the read stops 3 residues before it. The chain uses TRBV7-6 and TRBJ2-3, with D perhaps assigned TRBD1 or TRBD2 (5 bases each). The germline V gene has CDR1 SGHVS and CDR2 FNYEAQ. With 5 bases removed from V and 2 bases from J, the gap between germline ends came to 20 bases. This CDR3 spans 17 amino acids. The CDR3 here is CASSPRGAGLSTDTQYF. CDR3 DNA, as far as it was read: TGTGCCAGCAGCCCACGAGGGGCCGGGTTATCCACAGATACG.

This clone was counted at least ten times. The DNA ends 3 residues before the CDR3 does, and the rest of the CDR3 is filled in from the germline J gene. The J gene is TRBJ1-2, the V gene TRBV20-1, with a possible D match to TRBD1 (6 bases). Deletions cut 7 bases from V and 7 bases from J, with 19 bases between. The germline V gene encodes CDR1 DFQATT and CDR2 SNEGSKA (reference sequence). The CDR3 totals 13 residues. Here the CDR3 reads CSVAEGGIAGYTF. The DNA read from the CDR3 is TGCAGTGTCGCGGAAGGGGGTATAGCTGGC.

This clone has at least ten counts. Coverage ceases 3 residues before the CDR3 finishes, and the germline J gene fills in the end. The rearrangement uses TRBV18 and TRBJ1-1; TRBD1 matches 7 bases. Trimming took 4 bases from V and 3 from J; bases not matched to a gene: 8. The CDR3 is 15 residues long. Per germline, CDR1 KGHSH and CDR2 LQKENI. CDR3 sequence reads: CASSQRTGVDTEAFF. CDR3 DNA (partial): TGTGCCAGCTCACAGAGGACAGGCGTCGACACTGAA.

This clone was recorded many times. The CDR3 reads CSAQTGERNEYTF. The part of the CDR3 DNA that was read is TGCAGTGCTCAGACAGGGGAGCGGAACGAA. The chain links TRBV20-1 to TRBJ1-2, with TRBD1 matching over 8 bases. The read is 3 residues too short to cover the CDR3 end, so that end is filled in from the germline J gene. The germline gives CDR1 DFQATT, CDR2 SNEGSKA (reference sequence). The CDR3 length is 13 residues.

This clone was found many times. The observed sequence ends 3 residues before the CDR3 terminus, with the missing tail filled in from the germline J gene. J is TRBJ2-7 and V is TRBV19, with TRBD2 matching over 8 bases. The V gene's germline CDR1 is LNHDA and CDR2 SQIVND (reference sequence). The CDR3 contains 14 residues. The junction had 6 bases not matched to a gene; V was cut back by 6 bases and J by 2 bases. This chain's CDR3 is CASSQAGDPYEQYF. Incomplete CDR3 DNA: TGTGCCAGTAGCCAAGCGGGAGACCCCTACGAG.

This clone has just a few counts. Coverage ceases 3 residues before the CDR3 finishes, and the germline J gene fills in the end. The rearrangement links TRBV7-2 to TRBJ2-3, with D possibly matching TRBD1 (6 bases). The CDR3 covers 13 residues. Germline assignment: CDR1 SGHTA and CDR2 FQGNSA. CDR3 DNA (partial): TGTGCCAGCAGCCTCGGACAGAAAGAGACG. Translated, it gives CASSLGQKET. In full, the CDR3 reads CASSLGQKETQYF. The full variable domain, completed using reference TRBV7-2 and TRBJ2-3, is GAGVSQSPSNKVTEKGKDVELRCDPISGHTALYWYRQSLGQGLEFLIYFQGNSAPDKSGLPSDRFSAERTGGSVSTLTIQRTQQEDSAVYLCASSLGQKETQYFGPGTRLTVL.